The rows below give T cell receptor beta chains drawn from one sample of a study of cytomegalovirus exposure and HLA in healthy donors. Method: immunoSEQ multiplex PCR; TCRdb's copy keeps in-frame clones and lacks some. The sample yields 40,000 or so clones, about 66% seen once. The sample comprised PBMCs. All receptors come from a man aged 50 to 60 in good health and CMV-seropositive. Both conserved end residues are part of each CDR3. The order of the fields is J gene, clone size, V gene, D gene, CDR3 protein, CDR3 DNA. The D gene is left open where the match is weak. Size tells how often a clone was seen (once, few, many) or the class of an expanded clone, and some rows leave it out.

TRBJ1-1	.	TRBV11-3	TRBD1	CASSEKPGQGSEAFF	TGTGCCAGCAGCGAAAAACCGGGACAGGGCTCTGAAGCTTTCTTT
TRBJ1-1	few	TRBV5-6	.	CASSQEGRNTEAFF	TGTGCCAGCAGCCAGGAGGGACGGAACACTGAAGCTTTCTTT
TRBJ2-7	once	TRBV5-6	.	CASSFSGGRYEQYF	TGTGCCAGCAGCTTCAGTGGTGGGAGGTACGAGCAGTACTTC
TRBJ2-5	.	TRBV7-6	TRBD1	CASTPFGTGQETQYF	TGTGCCAGCACCCCTTTTGGGACAGGGCAAGAGACCCAGTACTTC
TRBJ2-5	.	TRBV28	TRBD2	CASRSGGTQETQYF	TGTGCCAGCAGGAGCGGGGGGACTCAAGAGACCCAGTACTTC
TRBJ2-2	.	TRBV2	TRBD1	CASIIPGQGGGELFF	TGTGCCAGCATCATCCCGGGACAGGGTGGGGGGGAGCTGTTTTTT
TRBJ2-5	.	TRBV7-8	.	CASSFADQETQYF	TGTGCCAGCAGCTTTGCGGATCAAGAGACCCAGTACTTC
TRBJ2-7	many	TRBV18	.	CASSPGRAYEQYF	TGTGCCAGCTCACCAGGGCGAGCCTACGAGCAGTACTTC
TRBJ1-2	.	TRBV15	TRBD1	CATSTDRGVDGYTF	TGTGCCACCAGCACGGACAGGGGAGTGGACGGCTACACCTTC
TRBJ1-5	.	TRBV16	TRBD1	CASSQTGGLQPQHF	TGTGCCAGCAGCCAGACAGGGGGCCTTCAGCCCCAGCATTTT
TRBJ2-7	.	TRBV6-6	TRBD1	CASSSGQGGQYF	TGTGCCAGCAGTTCCGGACAGGGAGGGCAGTACTTC
TRBJ1-6	once	TRBV28	.	CASSLENGNSPLHF	TGTGCCAGCAGTCTAGAAAACGGTAATTCACCCCTCCACTTT
TRBJ1-5	.	TRBV28	TRBD1	CASSLGTVGNQPQHF	TGTGCCAGCAGTCTTGGGACAGTTGGCAATCAGCCCCAGCATTTT
TRBJ1-6	.	TRBV6-1	.	CASSDGAGYNSPLHF	TGTGCCAGCAGTGATGGAGCGGGATATAATTCACCCCTCCACTTT
TRBJ2-4	.	TRBV29-1	TRBD1	CSVRTQRDRGPQYF	TGCAGCGTTAGAACCCAACGGGACAGGGGGCCTCAGTACTTC
TRBJ1-4	.	TRBV7-2	TRBD1	CASSWAQGAGEKLFF	TGTGCCAGCAGCTGGGCACAGGGGGCGGGTGAAAAACTGTTTTTT
TRBJ2-4	.	TRBV6-1	TRBD2	CASMRGGVKNIQYF	TGTGCCAGCATGCGGGGGGGCGTCAAAAACATTCAGTACTTC
TRBJ1-6	.	TRBV7-6	TRBD1	CASSLQGANSPLHF	TGTGCCAGCAGCCTACAGGGGGCCAATTCACCCCTCCACTTT
TRBJ2-3	.	TRBV6-5	.	CASSYSLGISTDTQYF	TGTGCCAGCAGTTACTCCCTAGGTATTAGCACAGATACGCAGTATTTT
TRBJ2-7	.	TRBV5-1	.	CASSGGTAFPYEQYF	TGCGCCAGCAGCGGAGGGACAGCTTTCCCCTACGAGCAGTACTTC
TRBJ2-3	.	TRBV6-4	.	CASSEPGTDTQYF	TGTGCCAGCAGTGAGCCGGGCACAGATACGCAGTATTTT
TRBJ1-1	.	TRBV5-1	TRBD1	CASSRGQTNTEAFF	TGCGCCAGCAGCCGGGGACAGACGAACACTGAAGCTTTCTTT
TRBJ2-6	once	TRBV5-1	.	CASRLTSGANVLTF	TGCGCCAGCAGACTGACTTCGGGGGCCAACGTCCTGACTTTC
TRBJ1-6	.	TRBV7-3	.	CASSFTDRGDSPLHF	TGTGCCAGCAGCTTTACCGACAGAGGAGATTCACCCCTCCACTTT
TRBJ1-4	few	TRBV4-1	.	CASSQDRGSEKLFF	TGCGCCAGCAGCCAAGACCGAGGGTCTGAAAAACTGTTTTTT
TRBJ2-3	.	TRBV11-2	.	CASSLGTSTDTQYF	TGTGCCAGCAGCTTAGGGACTAGCACAGATACGCAGTATTTT
TRBJ2-3	.	TRBV2	TRBD2	CASRAGLAGAFTDTQYF	TGTGCCAGCAGAGCGGGACTAGCGGGGGCCTTCACAGATACGCAGTATTTT
TRBJ1-5	once	TRBV19	.	CASSSAGQGDQPQHF	TGTGCCAGTAGTTCCGCGGGGCAGGGCGATCAGCCCCAGCATTTT
TRBJ2-2	once	TRBV7-7	TRBD2	CASSLEAGGNTGELFF	TGTGCCAGCAGCTTAGAAGCGGGGGGGAACACCGGGGAGCTGTTTTTT
TRBJ2-7	.	TRBV5-4	TRBD2	CASSLGRGGYEQYF	TGTGCCAGCAGCTTGGGACGGGGGGGCTACGAGCAGTACTTC
TRBJ2-2	.	TRBV7-9	.	CASSQASPSETGELFF	TGTGCCAGCAGCCAAGCGAGTCCCTCGGAAACCGGGGAGCTGTTTTTT
TRBJ1-3	.	TRBV5-1	.	CASRLGTPGNTIYF	TGCGCCAGCAGACTCGGGACACCTGGAAACACCATATATTTT
TRBJ2-7	.	TRBV11-2	TRBD2	CASSLGTSGGLKRGYEQYF	TGTGCCAGCAGCTTAGGGACTAGCGGGGGGTTGAAGAGGGGCTACGAGCAGTACTTC
TRBJ1-1	.	TRBV10-3	.	CAIRGQGPNTEAFF	TGTGCCATCCGAGGGCAGGGGCCGAACACTGAAGCTTTCTTT
TRBJ1-1	.	TRBV2	.	CASSERPGQLNTEAFF	TGTGCCAGCAGTGAAAGACCTGGACAGCTCAACACTGAAGCTTTCTTT
TRBJ1-2	few	TRBV19	TRBD1	CASETQTGDYGYTF	TGTGCCAGTGAGACTCAGACAGGGGACTATGGCTACACCTTC
TRBJ2-7	.	TRBV11-2	.	CASSLTTGTYYEQYF	TGTGCCAGCAGCCTTACCACAGGGACCTACTACGAGCAGTACTTC
TRBJ2-1	few	TRBV10-3	TRBD2	CAISGGGAGNEQFF	TGTGCCATCAGTGGCGGGGGGGCGGGAAATGAGCAGTTCTTC
TRBJ1-1	.	TRBV7-2	TRBD1	CASSSTTGGDTEAFF	TGTGCCAGCAGCTCTACAACAGGGGGGGACACTGAAGCTTTCTTT
TRBJ1-1	.	TRBV7-2	.	CASSLAQSGGGTEAFF	TGTGCCAGCAGCTTAGCTCAGAGTGGGGGGGGCACTGAAGCTTTCTTT
TRBJ1-2	few	TRBV28	TRBD1	CASSQPDRENGYTF	TGTGCCAGCAGTCAACCGGACAGGGAGAATGGCTACACCTTC
TRBJ2-3	.	TRBV6-5	TRBD2	CASSIQRGGPSTQYF	TGTGCCAGCAGTATCCAGCGGGGGGGCCCGTCGACGCAGTATTTT
TRBJ2-5	once	TRBV6-1	TRBD2	CASSVGTSGGGETQYF	TGTGCCAGCAGTGTAGGGACTAGCGGGGGGGGAGAGACCCAGTACTTC
TRBJ2-1	.	TRBV30	TRBD1	CAWTMGQDYNEQFF	TGTGCCTGGACCATGGGACAGGACTACAATGAGCAGTTCTTC
TRBJ1-5	.	TRBV6-1	.	CASSDGRLSQPQHF	TGTGCCAGCAGTGATGGGAGGTTAAGTCAGCCCCAGCATTTT
TRBJ1-1	.	TRBV25-1	TRBD1	CATSQGAGTEAFF	TGTGCCACTTCCCAGGGGGCTGGAACTGAAGCTTTCTTT
TRBJ2-7	.	TRBV5-1	.	CASSLQDSYEQYF	TGCGCCAGCAGCTTGCAGGACTCCTACGAGCAGTACTTC
TRBJ2-3	.	TRBV7-9	.	CASSSLWREIADTQYF	TGTGCCAGCAGCTCCTTGTGGAGGGAGATAGCCGATACGCAGTATTTT
TRBJ2-7	.	TRBV11-3	TRBD1	CASSLGTGGTYEQYF	TGTGCCAGCAGCCTTGGGACAGGGGGAACCTACGAGCAGTACTTC
TRBJ2-7	.	TRBV6-1	.	CASSERGASYEQYF	TGTGCCAGCAGTGAAAGGGGCGCCTCCTACGAGCAGTACTTC
TRBJ1-4	few	TRBV4-3	.	CASSLRGNSNEKLFF	TGCGCCAGCAGCCTACGGGGTAATTCAAATGAAAAACTGTTTTTT
TRBJ2-1	few	TRBV4-1	TRBD1	CASSQDNAGGYGNEQFF	TGCGCCAGCAGCCAAGATAATGCAGGGGGCTACGGGAATGAGCAGTTCTTC
TRBJ2-5	.	TRBV5-4	TRBD2	CASSLEPAGGLETQYF	TGTGCCAGCAGCTTGGAACCAGCGGGGGGTCTGGAGACCCAGTACTTC